These 9 T cell receptor beta chains share one sample of origin, sequenced in a study of blood T cell repertoires in COVID-19. The repertoire was sequenced with immunoSEQ multiplex PCR; TCRdb's copy has only in-frame clones and lacks some. This table holds roughly 240,000 clones, 86% found once. The sequencing input was PBMCs or T cells enriched from blood (not recorded which). These receptors were taken from a woman in her forties or fifties who had recovered from COVID-19.

The V and J genes are TRBV7-9 and TRBJ1-4, with 7 bases matching TRBD1. Per germline, CDR1 SEHNR and CDR2 FQNEAQ (reference sequence). This CDR3 region has 15 residues. Trimming cost V 5 bases and J 0 bases; bases outside gene matches: 3. CDR3 sequence: CASSAQGATNEKLFF. The CDR3 DNA follows: TGTGCCAGCAGCGCGCAGGGGGCAACTAATGAAAAACTGTTTTTT.

This chain uses TRBV6-6 with TRBJ1-2; TRBD1 matches 8 bases. CDR1 is MNHNY and CDR2 is SVGAGI in the germline V gene (reference sequence). This CDR3 is 14 amino acids long. V lost 4 bases and J lost 4; bases outside the gene matches: 5. CDR3 sequence (DNA): TGTGCCAGCAGTTCGACAGGGGAGAGCTATGGCTACACCTTC. This sequence encodes CASSSTGESYGYTF.

The chain joins TRBV6-5 to TRBJ1-2; 8 bases map to TRBD1. Germline CDR1 reads MNHEY; CDR2 reads SVGAGI. The CDR3 is made up of 15 amino acids. Germline trimming cut 7 bases from V and 8 bases from J; bases unmatched to any gene: 15. CDR3 protein: CASTPGGQGAIGYTF. CDR3 nucleotides: TGTGCCAGCACTCCCGGGGGGCAGGGGGCGATAGGCTACACCTTC.

The CDR3 spells CASSLAGTLGVGSNQPQHF. CDR3 DNA: TGTGCCAGCAGCTTAGCGGGGACACTCGGGGTCGGGAGCAATCAGCCCCAGCATTTT. The genes are TRBV7-2 and TRBJ1-5, with D possibly being TRBD1 (6 bases). Germline loops: CDR1 SGHTA, CDR2 FQGNSA. V dropped 0 bases and J dropped 1 base, with 19 bases sitting between them. The CDR3 loop spans 19 amino acids.

The chain combines TRBV11-2 with TRBJ1-1; 9 bases are shared with TRBD1. Germline V CDR1 and CDR2: SGHAT, FQNNGV. V shed 5 bases and J 6 bases; nucleotides not matched to a gene: 22. The CDR3 runs to 19 residues. Here the CDR3 DNA reads TGTGCCAGCAGCCTGAACCGGGACAGGGTTAGCCCTAGGAAAGCTGAAGCTTTCTTT. This gives the protein CASSLNRDRVSPRKAEAFF.

The genes are TRBV29-1 and TRBJ1-2, with a possible D match to TRBD1 (5 bases). The germline gives CDR1 SQVTM, CDR2 ANQGSEA. CDR3 length: 12 residues. Trimming left V 0 bases short and J 10 bases short, with 12 bases between. The CDR3 DNA is TGCAGCGTTGAAGATCAGGGAAAGGACTACACCTTC. As protein: CSVEDQGKDYTF. The whole variable domain, remainder taken from reference TRBV29-1 and TRBJ1-2, is SAVISQKPSRDICQRGTSLTIQCQVDSQVTMMFWYRQQPGQSLTLIATANQGSEATYESGFVIDKFPISRPNLTFSTLTVSNMSPEDSSIYLCSVEDQGKDYTFGSGTRLTVV.

V and J are TRBV7-9 and TRBJ1-2; weak D call: TRBD1 (5 bases). The V and J ends lost 1 base and 8 bases respectively, with 20 bases between them. From germline, CDR1 is SEHNR and CDR2 FQNEAQ (reference sequence). CDR3 length: 16 residues. The CDR3 reads CASSLEGRRTSGGYTF. The DNA of the CDR3 is TGTGCCAGCAGCTTAGAGGGGAGGAGGACATCTGGAGGCTACACCTTC.

This chain uses TRBV7-3 with TRBJ2-7; 11 bases match TRBD2. The CDR3 is 16 amino acids. Germline V gene lookup returns CDR1 SGHTA and CDR2 FQGTGA. With V trimmed by 4 bases and J by 7 bases, 12 bases remained unmatched. The DNA for the CDR3 is TGTGCCAGCAGCTATACCGGGACTAGCGGACTCGGGGAGCAGTACTTC. Amino acids: CASSYTGTSGLGEQYF.

This clone has only a few counts. J is TRBJ2-3 and V is TRBV30; TRBD1 agrees at 11 bases. CDR3 size: 15 residues. The germline V gene encodes CDR1 GTSNPN and CDR2 SVGIG (reference sequence). Trimming cost V 3 bases and J 4 bases; bases outside gene matches: 6. DNA for the CDR3: TGTGCCTGGAGGAAAGGACAGGGGGCTCCAGATACGCAGTATTTT. This sequence encodes CAWRKGQGAPDTQYF. Variable domain in full (rest from reference TRBV30 and TRBJ2-3): SQTIHQWPATLVQPVGSPLSLECTVEGTSNPNLYWYRQAAGRGLQLLFYSVGIGQISSEVPQNLSASRPQDRQFILSSKKLLLSDSGFYLCAWRKGQGAPDTQYFGPGTRLTVL.